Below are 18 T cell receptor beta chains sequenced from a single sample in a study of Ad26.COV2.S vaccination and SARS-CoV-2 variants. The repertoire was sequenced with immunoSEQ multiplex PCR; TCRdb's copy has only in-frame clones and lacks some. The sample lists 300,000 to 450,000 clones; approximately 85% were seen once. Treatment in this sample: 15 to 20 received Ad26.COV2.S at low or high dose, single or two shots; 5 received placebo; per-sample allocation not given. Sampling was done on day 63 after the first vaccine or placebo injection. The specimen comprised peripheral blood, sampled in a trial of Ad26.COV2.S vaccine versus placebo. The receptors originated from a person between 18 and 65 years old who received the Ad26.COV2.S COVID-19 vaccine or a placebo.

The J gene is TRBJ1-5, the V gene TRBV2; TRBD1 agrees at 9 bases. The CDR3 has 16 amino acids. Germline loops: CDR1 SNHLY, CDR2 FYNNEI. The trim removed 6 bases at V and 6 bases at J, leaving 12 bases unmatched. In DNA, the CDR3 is TGTGCCAGCAGCCCCCGGGACAGGGTTTTTGGTCAGCCCCAGCATTTT. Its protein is CASSPRDRVFGQPQHF. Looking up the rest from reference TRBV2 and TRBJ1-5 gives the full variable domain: EPEVTQTPSHQVTQMGQEVILRCVPISNHLYFYWYRQILGQKVEFLVSFYNNEISEKSEIFDDQFSVERPDGSNFTLKIRSTKLEDSAMYFCASSPRDRVFGQPQHFGDGTRLSIL.

CDR3 DNA: TGTGCCAGCAGTTACTTATCCAATAATTCACCCCTCCACTTT. Encoded protein: CASSYLSNNSPLHF. V and J are TRBV6-2 or TRBV6-3 and TRBJ1-6; D is ambiguous. The CDR3 runs 14 residues. Trimming cost V 1 base and J 5 bases, with 6 bases left between them. CDR1 is MNHEY and CDR2 is SVGEGT in the germline V gene.

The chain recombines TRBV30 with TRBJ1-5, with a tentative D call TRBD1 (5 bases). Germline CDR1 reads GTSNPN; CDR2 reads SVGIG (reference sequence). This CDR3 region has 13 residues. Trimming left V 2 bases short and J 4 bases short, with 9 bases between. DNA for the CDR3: TGTGCCTGGAGTACGGGACGTAATCAGCCCCAGCATTTT. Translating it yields CAWSTGRNQPQHF.

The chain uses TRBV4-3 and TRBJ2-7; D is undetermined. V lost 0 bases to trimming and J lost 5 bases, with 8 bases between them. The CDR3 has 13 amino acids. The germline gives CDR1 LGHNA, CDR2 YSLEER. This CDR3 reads CASSQDRRNEQYF. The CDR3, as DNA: TGCGCCAGCAGCCAAGATCGTAGGAACGAGCAGTACTTC.

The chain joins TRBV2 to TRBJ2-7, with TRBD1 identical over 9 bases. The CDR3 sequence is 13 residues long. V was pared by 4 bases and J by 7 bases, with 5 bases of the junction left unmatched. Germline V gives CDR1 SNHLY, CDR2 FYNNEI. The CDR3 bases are TGTGCCAGCAGTGTCACAGGGGGCGGGGAGCAGTACTTC. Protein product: CASSVTGGGEQYF.

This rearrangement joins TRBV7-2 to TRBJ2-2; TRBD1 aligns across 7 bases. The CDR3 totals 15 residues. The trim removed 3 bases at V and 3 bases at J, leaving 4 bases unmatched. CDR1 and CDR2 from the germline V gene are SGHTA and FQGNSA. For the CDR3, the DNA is TGTGCCAGCAGCTTCGGACAGGCCTACACCGGGGAGCTGTTTTTT. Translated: CASSFGQAYTGELFF.

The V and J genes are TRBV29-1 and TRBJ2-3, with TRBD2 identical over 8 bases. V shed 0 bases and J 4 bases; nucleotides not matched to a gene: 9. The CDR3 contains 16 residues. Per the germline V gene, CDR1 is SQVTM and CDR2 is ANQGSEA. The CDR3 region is CSVEDRVGGAPDTQYF. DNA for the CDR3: TGCAGCGTTGAAGATCGGGTCGGGGGGGCCCCAGATACGCAGTATTTT.

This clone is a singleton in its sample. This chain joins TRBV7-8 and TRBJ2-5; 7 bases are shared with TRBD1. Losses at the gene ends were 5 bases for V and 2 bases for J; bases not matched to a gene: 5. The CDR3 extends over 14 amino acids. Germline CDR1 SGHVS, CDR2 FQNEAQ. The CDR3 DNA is TGTGCCAGCAGCCCCGGGACAGTACAAGAGACCCAGTACTTC. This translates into CASSPGTVQETQYF.

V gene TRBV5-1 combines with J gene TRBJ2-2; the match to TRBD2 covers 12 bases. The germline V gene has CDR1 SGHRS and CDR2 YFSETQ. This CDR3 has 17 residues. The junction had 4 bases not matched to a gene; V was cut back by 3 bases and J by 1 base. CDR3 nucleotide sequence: TGCGCCAGCAGCTCCCTAGCGGGAGGGGTGAACACCGGGGAGCTGTTTTTT. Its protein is CASSSLAGGVNTGELFF. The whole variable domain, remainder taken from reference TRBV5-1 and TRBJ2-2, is KAGVTQTPRYLIKTRGQQVTLSCSPISGHRSVSWYQQTPGQGLQFLFEYFSETQRNKGNFPGRFSGRQFSNSRSEMNVSTLELGDSALYLCASSSLAGGVNTGELFFGEGSRLTVL.

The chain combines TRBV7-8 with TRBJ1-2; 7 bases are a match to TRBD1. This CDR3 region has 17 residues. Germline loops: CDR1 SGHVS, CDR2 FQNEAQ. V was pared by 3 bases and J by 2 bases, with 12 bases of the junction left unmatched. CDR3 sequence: CASSFVGTVTLNYGYTF. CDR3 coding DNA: TGTGCCAGCAGCTTCGTGGGGACAGTTACACTCAACTATGGCTACACCTTC.

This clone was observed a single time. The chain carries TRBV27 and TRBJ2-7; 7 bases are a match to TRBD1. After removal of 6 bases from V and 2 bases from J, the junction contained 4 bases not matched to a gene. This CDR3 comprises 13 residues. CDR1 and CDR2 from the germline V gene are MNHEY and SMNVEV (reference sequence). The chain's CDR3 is CASSWDRTYEQYF. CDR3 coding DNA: TGTGCCAGCAGCTGGGACAGAACCTACGAGCAGTACTTC.

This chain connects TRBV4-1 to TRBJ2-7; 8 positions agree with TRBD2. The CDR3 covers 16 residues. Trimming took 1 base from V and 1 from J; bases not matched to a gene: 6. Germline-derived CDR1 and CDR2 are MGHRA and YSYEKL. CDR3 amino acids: CASSQAIAGLSYEQYF. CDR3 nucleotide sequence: TGCGCCAGCAGCCAAGCGATAGCGGGACTTTCCTACGAGCAGTACTTC.

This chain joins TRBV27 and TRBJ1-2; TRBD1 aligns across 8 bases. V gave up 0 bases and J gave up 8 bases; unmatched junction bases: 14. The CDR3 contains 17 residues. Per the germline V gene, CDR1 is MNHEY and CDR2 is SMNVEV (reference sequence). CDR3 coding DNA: TGTGCCAGCAGTTTATCGGGCCAACAGGACAGGGTCGGCGGCTACACCTTC. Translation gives CASSLSGQQDRVGGYTF.

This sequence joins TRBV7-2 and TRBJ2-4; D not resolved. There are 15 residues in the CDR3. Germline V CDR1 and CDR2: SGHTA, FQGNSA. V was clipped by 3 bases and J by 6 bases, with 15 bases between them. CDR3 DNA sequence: TGTGCCAGCAGCTTTGCGGCTCCCTCGGGAAACATTCAGTACTTC. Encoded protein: CASSFAAPSGNIQYF.

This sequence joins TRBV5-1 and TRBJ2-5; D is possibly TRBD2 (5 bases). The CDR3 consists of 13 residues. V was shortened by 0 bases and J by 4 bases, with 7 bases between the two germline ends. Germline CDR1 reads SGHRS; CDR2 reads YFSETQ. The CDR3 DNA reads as TGCGCCAGCAGCTTGGGGGGAGCAGAGACCCAGTACTTC. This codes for CASSLGGAETQYF.

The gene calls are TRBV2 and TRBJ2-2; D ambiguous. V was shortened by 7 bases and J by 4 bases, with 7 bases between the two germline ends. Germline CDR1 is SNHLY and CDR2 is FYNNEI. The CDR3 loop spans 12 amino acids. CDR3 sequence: CASMLSTGELFF. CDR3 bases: TGTGCCAGCATGCTGAGCACCGGGGAGCTGTTTTTT.

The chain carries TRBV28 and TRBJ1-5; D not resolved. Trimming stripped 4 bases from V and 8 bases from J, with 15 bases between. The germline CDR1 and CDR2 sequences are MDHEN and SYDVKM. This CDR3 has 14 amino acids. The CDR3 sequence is CASSSHGGMKPQHF. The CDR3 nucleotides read TGTGCCAGCAGTTCGCACGGCGGTATGAAGCCCCAGCATTTT. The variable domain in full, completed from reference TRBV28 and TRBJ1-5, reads DVKVTQSSRYLVKRTGEKVFLECVQDMDHENMFWYRQDPGLGLRLIYFSYDVKMKEKGDIPEGYSVSREKKERFSLILESASTNQTSMYLCASSSHGGMKPQHFGDGTRLSIL.

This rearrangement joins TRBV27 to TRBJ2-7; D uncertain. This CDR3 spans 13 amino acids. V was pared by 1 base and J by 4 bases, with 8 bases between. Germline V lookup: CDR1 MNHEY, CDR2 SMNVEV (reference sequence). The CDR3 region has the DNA TGTGCCAGCAGTTTATTTCTGGGTTACGAGCAGTACTTC. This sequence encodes CASSLFLGYEQYF.